Each of the 16 T cell receptor beta chains below was sequenced from the same sample in a study of siplizumab effects on memory and regulatory T cells (dated by TCRdb to the late 2010s). Libraries came from the immunoSEQ multiplex PCR assay. TCRdb stores this immuneACCESS table with in-frame sequences only. Part of the clones is absent; in the studies checked, under half of the shortfall reflects unresolved V genes, and no reason is known for the rest. For this sample the table gives some 73,000 clones, of which approximately 93% were detected only once. Of the sample, roughly 5.2% falls within the top ten clones. The source material was CD8+ T cells sorted from blood. The source of these receptors is a human donor in good health.

V gene TRBV7-6 combines with J gene TRBJ2-1; no clear D. Germline CDR1 reads SGHVS; CDR2 reads FNYEAQ. V lost 5 bases, J lost 0 bases, and 14 bases lay in between. This CDR3 spans 16 amino acids. CDR3 amino acids: CASSPSSLISYNEQFF. The DNA for the CDR3 is TGTGCCAGCAGCCCCTCATCCCTCATCTCCTACAATGAGCAGTTCTTC.

The genes are TRBV11-3 and TRBJ2-2, with D perhaps matching TRBD2 (6 bases). This CDR3 is 15 amino acids long. Looked up from germline, CDR1 is SGHNT and CDR2 is YENEEA. Trimming stripped 5 bases from V and 2 bases from J, with 12 bases between. Here the CDR3 reads CASSLGTPNTGELFF. In DNA form, the CDR3 reads TGTGCCAGCAGCCTCGGGACTCCTAACACCGGGGAGCTGTTTTTT.

The V call is TRBV6-5, the J call TRBJ1-6; D uncertain. The CDR3 totals 15 residues. CDR1 MNHEY and CDR2 SVGAGI come from the germline V gene. V shed 6 bases and J shed 8 bases, with 17 bases lying between them. CDR3 nucleotides: TGTGCCAGCAGCCAGTCCACGACTCTTGATTCACCCCTCCACTTT. Its translation is CASSQSTTLDSPLHF.

The V and J genes are TRBV19 and TRBJ1-5, with D unclear. The CDR3 runs to 13 residues. V was shortened by 5 bases and J by 4 bases, with 9 bases between the two germline ends. Germline CDR1 and CDR2: LNHDA and SQIVND (reference sequence). The CDR3 protein is CASSPGYNQPQHF. Here the CDR3 DNA reads TGTGCCAGTAGTCCCGGCTATAATCAGCCCCAGCATTTT.

J is TRBJ2-1 and V is TRBV6-6; TRBD1 matches 9 bases. The V and J ends lost 5 bases and 12 bases, in that order; junction bases with no gene match: 11. Germline assignment: CDR1 MNHNY and CDR2 SVGAGI (reference sequence). The CDR3 totals 14 residues. CDR3 protein: CASSDGQGRFWQFF. The CDR3 nucleotides read TGTGCCAGCAGTGATGGACAGGGGCGATTCTGGCAGTTCTTC.

The J gene is TRBJ2-7, the V gene TRBV7-2; 9 bases match TRBD2. The CDR3 extends over 16 amino acids. J lost 3 bases, V lost 3 bases, and 9 bases had no gene match. Germline-derived CDR1 and CDR2 are SGHTA and FQGNSA. For the CDR3, the DNA is TGTGCCAGCAGCTTTCACAGCGGGGGGTTAGTCTACGAGCAGTACTTC. It is translated as CASSFHSGGLVYEQYF.

V gene TRBV28 combines with J gene TRBJ2-1; a possible D gene is TRBD1 (6 bases). The V gene lost 4 bases and the J gene lost 7 bases, with 17 bases spanning the gap. The CDR3 has 15 residues. The germline CDR1 and CDR2 sequences are MDHEN and SYDVKM. CDR3 sequence (DNA): TGTGCCAGCAGTTCCTCAAAGACAGGTTATAATGAGCAGTTCTTC. Translation gives CASSSSKTGYNEQFF.

J is TRBJ2-1 and V is TRBV6-5; no definite D call. V was cut by 0 bases and J by 8 bases, with 8 bases left in between. The germline CDR1 and CDR2 sequences are MNHEY and SVGAGI. The CDR3 covers 13 residues. CDR3 in amino acids: CASSYSLTYEQFF. In DNA, the CDR3 is TGTGCCAGCAGTTACTCGCTGACTTATGAGCAGTTCTTC.

This clone has just one count. The CDR3 bases are TGTGCCAGCAGCCGCGGGGGAACCCCCTACGAGCAGTACTTC. Encoded protein: CASSRGGTPYEQYF. The chain recombines TRBV11-1 with TRBJ2-7, with 7 positions matching TRBD2. CDR1 and CDR2 (germline): SGHAT, FQDESV (reference sequence). The J segment lost 2 bases and the V segment lost 5 bases, leaving 6 bases of the junction unmatched. CDR3 length equals 14 residues.

The CDR3 DNA reads TGTGCCAGCAGTTTTCGGGTTGGGTCACACTCAGATACGCAGTATTTT. It codes for CASSFRVGSHSDTQYF. The V call is TRBV27, the J call TRBJ2-3; no clear D gene. The CDR3 totals 16 residues. V was cut by 3 bases and J by 4 bases, with 17 bases left in between. CDR1 is MNHEY and CDR2 is SMNVEV in the germline V gene (reference sequence).

J is TRBJ2-3 and V is TRBV4-2; 7 nucleotides line up with TRBD1. There are 20 residues in the CDR3. CDR1 is LGHNA and CDR2 is YNFKEQ in the germline V gene. V shed 0 bases and J 0 bases; nucleotides not matched to a gene: 15. CDR3 DNA sequence: TGTGCCAGCAGCCAAGATGATTTAGACGGGACAGCTGCTAGCACAGATACGCAGTATTTT. It yields the protein CASSQDDLDGTAASTDTQYF.

With regard to this clone: The same CDR3 also results from other DNA sequences found in this sample. The chain uses TRBV10-2 and TRBJ2-7, with TRBD1 as a possible D gene (5 bases). The CDR3 has 11 amino acids. CDR1 is WSHSY, CDR2 SAAADI, per germline. V lost 2 bases and J lost 7, with 6 bases in between. CDR3 nucleotides: TGCGCCAGCAGTGAGGGGGCAGAGCAGTACTTC. It translates to CASSEGAEQYF.

The rearrangement uses TRBV7-3 and TRBJ2-3; the D gene could be TRBD1 or TRBD2 (5 bases each). CDR3 size: 15 residues. Germline CDR1 SGHTA, CDR2 FQGTGA. Trimming took off 4 bases at V and 2 bases at J, with 13 bases between the two ends. CDR3 protein: CASSWGPGATDTQYF. CDR3 bases: TGTGCCAGCAGCTGGGGACCCGGGGCCACAGATACGCAGTATTTT.

The chain is built from TRBV7-8 and TRBJ2-7; D perhaps matches TRBD2 (5 bases). Trimming left V 5 bases short and J 0 bases short, with 11 bases between. This CDR3 spans 14 amino acids. Germline V CDR1 and CDR2: SGHVS, FQNEAQ. CDR3 loop: CASSEDWSSYEQYF. In nucleotides, the CDR3 is TGTGCCAGCAGCGAGGACTGGAGCTCCTACGAGCAGTACTTC.

Note on this clone: The identical CDR3 is also encoded by other nucleotide sequences in the sample. The J gene is TRBJ2-7, the V gene TRBV27, with D uncertain. The V gene's germline CDR1 is MNHEY and CDR2 SMNVEV (reference sequence). The CDR3 consists of 12 residues. The V gene lost 6 bases and the J gene lost 4 bases, with 10 bases spanning the gap. CDR3 in DNA: TGTGCCAGCAGCCCTTCTTCATACGAGCAGTACTTC. Protein product: CASSPSSYEQYF.

J is TRBJ2-3 and V is TRBV19, with D unresolved. CDR3 length: 15 amino acids. V was cut by 2 bases and J by 3 bases, with 12 bases left in between. Germline V gene sequence: CDR1 LNHDA, CDR2 SQIVND (reference sequence). The chain's CDR3 is CASSITPSRTDTQYF. The CDR3, as DNA: TGTGCCAGTAGTATAACCCCGAGCAGGACAGATACGCAGTATTTT.